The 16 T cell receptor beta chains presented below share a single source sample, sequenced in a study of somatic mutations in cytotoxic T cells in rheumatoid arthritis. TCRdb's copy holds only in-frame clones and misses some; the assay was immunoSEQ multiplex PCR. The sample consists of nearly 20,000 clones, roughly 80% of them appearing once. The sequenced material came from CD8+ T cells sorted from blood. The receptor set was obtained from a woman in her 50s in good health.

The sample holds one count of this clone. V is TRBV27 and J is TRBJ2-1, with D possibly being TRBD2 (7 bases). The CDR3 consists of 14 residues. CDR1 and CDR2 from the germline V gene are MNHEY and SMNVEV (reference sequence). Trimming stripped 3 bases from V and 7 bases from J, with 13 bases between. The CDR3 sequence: CASSFGGAGNEQFF. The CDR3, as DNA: TGTGCCAGCAGTTTTGGGGGGGCTGGTAATGAGCAGTTCTTC.

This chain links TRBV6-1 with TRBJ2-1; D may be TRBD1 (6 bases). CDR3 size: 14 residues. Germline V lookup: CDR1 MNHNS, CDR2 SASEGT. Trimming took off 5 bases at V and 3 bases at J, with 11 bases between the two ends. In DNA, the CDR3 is TGTGCCAGCAGTCAACAACAGGGCTACAATGAGCAGTTCTTC. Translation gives CASSQQQGYNEQFF.

This CDR3 reads CASSSDRDYSNQPQHF. The CDR3 bases are TGTGCCAGCAGTTCCGACAGGGATTATAGCAATCAGCCCCAGCATTTT. This chain links TRBV27 with TRBJ1-5; TRBD1 agrees at 7 bases. CDR1 and CDR2 from the germline V gene are MNHEY and SMNVEV (reference sequence). The trim removed 4 bases at V and 0 bases at J, leaving 6 bases unmatched. This CDR3 comprises 16 residues.

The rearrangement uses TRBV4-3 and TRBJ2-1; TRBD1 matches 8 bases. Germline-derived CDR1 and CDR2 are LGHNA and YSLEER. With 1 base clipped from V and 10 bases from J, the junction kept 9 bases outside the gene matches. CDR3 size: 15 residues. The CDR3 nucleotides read TGCGCCAGCAGCCAAGGGACAGGGAGATTGTTGGAGCAGTTCTTC. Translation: CASSQGTGRLLEQFF.

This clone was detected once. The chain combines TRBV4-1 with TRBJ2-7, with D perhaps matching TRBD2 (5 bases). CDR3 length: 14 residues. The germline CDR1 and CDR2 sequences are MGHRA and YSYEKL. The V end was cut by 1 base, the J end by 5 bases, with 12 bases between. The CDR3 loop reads CASSQGIPGDEQYF. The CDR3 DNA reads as TGCGCCAGCAGCCAAGGCATCCCCGGGGACGAGCAGTACTTC.

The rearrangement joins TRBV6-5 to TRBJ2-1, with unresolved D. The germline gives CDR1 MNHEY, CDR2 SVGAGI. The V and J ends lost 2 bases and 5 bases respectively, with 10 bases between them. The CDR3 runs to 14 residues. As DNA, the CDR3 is TGTGCCAGCAGTTACGGCAGGTTTAACAATGAGCAGTTCTTC. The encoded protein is CASSYGRFNNEQFF.

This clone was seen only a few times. The chain's CDR3 is CASSEGSRDIQYF. CDR3 sequence (DNA): TGTGCCAGCAGTGAAGGCAGCCGGGACATTCAGTACTTC. The V and J genes are TRBV2 and TRBJ2-4; D is unclear. The CDR3 runs 13 residues. Trimming pared 1 base from V and 8 bases from J, leaving 9 bases between. CDR1 and CDR2 (germline): SNHLY, FYNNEI. Based on the CDR3 plus reference TRBV2 and TRBJ2-4, the full variable domain is EPEVTQTPSHQVTQMGQEVILRCVPISNHLYFYWYRQILGQKVEFLVSFYNNEISEKSEIFDDQFSVERPDGSNFTLKIRSTKLEDSAMYFCASSEGSRDIQYFGAGTRLSVL.

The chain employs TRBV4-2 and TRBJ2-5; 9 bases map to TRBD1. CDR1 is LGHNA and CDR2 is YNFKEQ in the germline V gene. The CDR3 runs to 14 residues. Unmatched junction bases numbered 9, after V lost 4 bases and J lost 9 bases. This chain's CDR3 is CASSPGQGPLAQYF. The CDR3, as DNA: TGTGCCAGCAGCCCGGGACAGGGACCTTTGGCCCAGTACTTC.

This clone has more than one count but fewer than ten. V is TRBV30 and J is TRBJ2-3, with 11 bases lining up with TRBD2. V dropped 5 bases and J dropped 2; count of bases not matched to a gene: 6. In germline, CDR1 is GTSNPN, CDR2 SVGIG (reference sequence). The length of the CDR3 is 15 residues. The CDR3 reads CAWFSGRGPTDTQYF. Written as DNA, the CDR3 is TGTGCCTGGTTTAGCGGGAGGGGTCCCACAGATACGCAGTATTTT.

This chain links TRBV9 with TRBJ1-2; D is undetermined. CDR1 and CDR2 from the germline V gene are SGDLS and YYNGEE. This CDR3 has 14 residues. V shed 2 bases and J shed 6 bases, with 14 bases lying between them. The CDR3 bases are TGTGCCAGCAGCGTTGAGGAAGTTCCGGATGGCTACACCTTC. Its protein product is CASSVEEVPDGYTF.

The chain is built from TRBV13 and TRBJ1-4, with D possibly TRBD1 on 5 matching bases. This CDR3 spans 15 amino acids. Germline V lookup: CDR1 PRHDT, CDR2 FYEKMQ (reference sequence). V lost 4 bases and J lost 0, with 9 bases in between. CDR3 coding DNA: TGTGCCAGCAGCTCCCGACAGTCAACTAATGAAAAACTGTTTTTT. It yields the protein CASSSRQSTNEKLFF.

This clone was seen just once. For the CDR3, the DNA is TGTGCCTGGAGTGTGAGTTATGGCTACACCTTC. Translation gives CAWSVSYGYTF. V is TRBV30 and J is TRBJ1-2; D call uncertain. V lost 0 bases to trimming and J lost 5 bases, with 4 bases between them. The CDR3 length is 11 residues. The germline gives CDR1 GTSNPN, CDR2 SVGIG (reference sequence).

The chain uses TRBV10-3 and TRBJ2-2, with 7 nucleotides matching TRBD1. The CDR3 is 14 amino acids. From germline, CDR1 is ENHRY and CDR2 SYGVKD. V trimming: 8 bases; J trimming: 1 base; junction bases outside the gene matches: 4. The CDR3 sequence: CAIGWDRNTGELFF. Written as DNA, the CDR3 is TGTGCCATCGGTTGGGACAGGAACACCGGGGAGCTGTTTTTT.

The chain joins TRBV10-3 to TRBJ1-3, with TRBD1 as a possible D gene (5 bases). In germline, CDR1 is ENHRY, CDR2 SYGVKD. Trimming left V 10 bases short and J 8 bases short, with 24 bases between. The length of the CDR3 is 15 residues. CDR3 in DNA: TGTGCCACCGAGGAGGGAAGGGGCGCGGCGGACACCATATATTTT. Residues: CATEEGRGAADTIYF.

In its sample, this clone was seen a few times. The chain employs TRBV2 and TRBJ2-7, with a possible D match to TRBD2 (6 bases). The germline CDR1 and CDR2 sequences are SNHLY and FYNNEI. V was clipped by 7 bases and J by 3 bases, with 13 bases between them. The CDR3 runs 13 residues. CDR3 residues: CASKGRLSYEQYF. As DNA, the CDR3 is TGTGCCAGCAAAGGGAGGCTCAGCTACGAGCAGTACTTC.

DNA for the CDR3: TGCAGTGCCCTGCGGCGGGAGCAGTACTTC. This codes for CSALRREQYF. The chain joins TRBV20-1 to TRBJ2-5; TRBD2 agrees at 7 bases. The CDR3 length is 10 residues. Per germline, CDR1 DFQATT and CDR2 SNEGSKA (reference sequence). V gave up 6 bases and J gave up 11 bases; unmatched junction bases: 6.